The 21 T cell receptor beta chains below come from one sample, sequenced in a study of blood T cell repertoires in COVID-19. Data came from immunoSEQ multiplex PCR; TCRdb stores just in-frame clones and leaves some out. Here the sample spans under 350,000 clones, 70% to 90% being singletons. The sample was PBMCs or T cells enriched from blood (not recorded which). The source is a middle-aged woman with acute COVID-19.

This clone appeared a few times. The V call is TRBV13, the J call TRBJ1-6, with D unclear. V lost 5 bases to trimming and J lost 7 bases, with 12 bases between them. Germline CDR1 and CDR2: PRHDT and FYEKMQ (reference sequence). This CDR3 region has 14 residues. Here the CDR3 DNA reads TGTGCCAGCAGCCAACTCCTCGGGAATTCACCCCTCCACTTT. Translation gives CASSQLLGNSPLHF.

The chain recombines TRBV7-6 with TRBJ2-3; 10 bases line up with TRBD2. V dropped 3 bases and J dropped 0; count of bases not matched to a gene: 12. CDR1 and CDR2 from the germline V gene are SGHVS and FNYEAQ. The CDR3 is 19 residues long. CDR3 coding DNA: TGTGCCAGCAGCTTTGGGCTAGCGGGGGCCACTCTTAGCACAGATACGCAGTATTTT. Protein product: CASSFGLAGATLSTDTQYF.

The DNA of the CDR3 is TGTGCCAGCAGCTTAGTCAAAACCCGGGAAAAACTGTTTTTT. It encodes CASSLVKTREKLFF. J is TRBJ1-4 and V is TRBV11-2; D remains unclear. In germline, CDR1 is SGHAT, CDR2 FQNNGV. The ends were cut back, 1 base at V and 8 bases at J, with 11 bases in the middle. The CDR3 has 14 amino acids.

The J gene is TRBJ2-7, the V gene TRBV7-8, with TRBD1 matching 7 bases. The CDR3 loop spans 11 amino acids. Per the germline V gene, CDR1 is SGHVS and CDR2 is FQNEAQ. V lost 8 bases and J lost 2; bases outside the gene matches: 0. Here the CDR3 reads CASGQAYEQYF. CDR3 sequence (DNA): TGTGCCAGCGGACAGGCCTACGAGCAGTACTTC.

The chain joins TRBV7-6 to TRBJ1-5; D perhaps matches TRBD1 (5 bases). This CDR3 is built from 13 residues. The germline gives CDR1 SGHVS, CDR2 FNYEAQ. Trimming removed 2 bases at V and 13 bases at J, with 15 bases between. As DNA, the CDR3 is TGTGCCAGCAGCTTAAACCGAGGGACTTCTCAGCATTTT. The encoded protein is CASSLNRGTSQHF. Supplemented by reference TRBV7-6 and TRBJ1-5, the full variable domain reads GAGVSQSPRYKVTKRGQDVALRCDPISGHVSLYWYRQALGQGPEFLTYFNYEAQQDKSGLPNDRFSAERPEGSISTLTIQRTEQRDSAMYRCASSLNRGTSQHFGDGTRLSIL.

The chain has TRBV9 and TRBJ1-3; no clear D. The V gene's germline CDR1 is SGDLS and CDR2 YYNGEE. The CDR3 length is 15 residues. V shed 2 bases and J shed 3 bases, with 12 bases lying between them. The CDR3, as DNA: TGTGCCAGCAGCGTCGCGGGGAATGGTGGAAACACCATATATTTT. Translation gives CASSVAGNGGNTIYF.

V gene TRBV7-2 combines with J gene TRBJ2-7; no clear D gene. CDR3 length: 14 residues. CDR1 is SGHTA and CDR2 is FQGNSA in the germline V gene. V lost 1 base, J lost 4 bases, and 11 bases lay in between. CDR3 sequence (DNA): TGTGCCAGCAGCTTAGATTTGAGAGTTTACGAGCAGTACTTC. The encoded protein is CASSLDLRVYEQYF.

With respect to this clone: The sample contains more than one DNA sequence encoding this CDR3. The chain couples TRBV7-2 to TRBJ2-7, with 8 bases lining up with TRBD2. Unmatched junction bases numbered 6, after V lost 5 bases and J lost 0 bases. The germline V gene encodes CDR1 SGHTA and CDR2 FQGNSA. CDR3 length: 15 residues. The CDR3 loop is CASSQIAGSSYEQYF. CDR3 in DNA: TGTGCCAGCAGCCAGATAGCGGGGAGCTCCTACGAGCAGTACTTC. The complete variable domain, with remaining parts taken from reference TRBV7-2 and TRBJ2-7, reads GAGVSQSPSNKVTEKGKDVELRCDPISGHTALYWYRQSLGQGLEFLIYFQGNSAPDKSGLPSDRFSAERTGGSVSTLTIQRTQQEDSAVYLCASSQIAGSSYEQYFGPGTRLTVT.

This clone appeared a few times. The rearrangement joins TRBV24-1 to TRBJ2-1; 12 bases line up with TRBD1. V lost 4 bases to trimming and J lost 4 bases; unmatched junction nucleotides: 7. CDR1 KGHDR and CDR2 SFDVKD come from the germline V gene. The CDR3 is 17 amino acids. CDR3: CATSDRPGQGAYNEQFF. The DNA for the CDR3 is TGTGCCACCAGTGACCGGCCGGGACAGGGGGCTTACAATGAGCAGTTCTTC.

This clone was observed a few times. The chain links TRBV5-8 to TRBJ1-1; the D gene is possibly TRBD1 (5 bases). The CDR3 runs to 17 residues. Germline V CDR1 and CDR2: SGHTS, YDEGEE. V lost 7 bases and J 1 base, leaving 23 bases between the germline ends. CDR3 coding DNA: TGTGCCAGCGGGCAGGGCGGTTTTAGGACGTGGAACACTGAAGCTTTCTTT. Translated, it gives CASGQGGFRTWNTEAFF.

This chain joins TRBV4-3 and TRBJ1-5; no clear D gene. V was cut by 0 bases and J by 2 bases, with 8 bases left in between. Germline CDR1 LGHNA, CDR2 YSLEER. The CDR3 runs 15 residues. CDR3 coding DNA: TGCGCCAGCAGCCAAGATGCATCGGGCAATCAGCCCCAGCATTTT. It yields the protein CASSQDASGNQPQHF.

This chain connects TRBV18 to TRBJ1-2; TRBD1 is a possible D gene (6 bases). This CDR3 contains 14 residues. Germline values: CDR1 KGHSH, CDR2 LQKENI. V was pared by 3 bases and J by 8 bases, with 16 bases between. The CDR3 protein is CASSPAPGVDGYTF. As DNA, the CDR3 is TGTGCCAGCTCACCCGCCCCAGGGGTGGACGGCTACACCTTC.

V usage is TRBV4-1 and J usage is TRBJ1-4, with D possibly TRBD1 on 5 matching bases. Germline values: CDR1 MGHRA, CDR2 YSYEKL. This CDR3 contains 16 residues. Deletions cut 0 bases from V and 5 bases from J, with 13 bases between. In DNA form, the CDR3 reads TGCGCCAGCAGCCAAGATGGGGCGGGAACAAATGAAAAACTGTTTTTT. As protein: CASSQDGAGTNEKLFF.

This clone was found a few times. The chain uses TRBV28 and TRBJ2-1; D is perhaps TRBD2 (6 bases). Germline assignment: CDR1 MDHEN and CDR2 SYDVKM. V lost 8 bases and J 13 bases, leaving 15 bases between the germline ends. The CDR3 is 11 amino acids. CDR3 sequence (DNA): TGTGCCAGCGGGAGTGGGGGGAGTCAGTTCTTC. Translation gives CASGSGGSQFF.

This chain connects TRBV7-8 to TRBJ2-2; 12 bases map to TRBD2. CDR1 and CDR2 (germline): SGHVS, FQNEAQ. The junction had 5 bases not matched to a gene; V was cut back by 5 bases and J by 4 bases. The CDR3 consists of 16 residues. CDR3 DNA: TGTGCCAGCAGCAGCGGACTAGCGGGGCGCACCGGGGAGCTGTTTTTT. Its protein is CASSSGLAGRTGELFF.

The chain employs TRBV5-1 and TRBJ2-5; TRBD2 agrees at 12 bases. With 4 bases clipped from V and 4 bases from J, the junction kept 17 bases outside the gene matches. CDR1 is SGHRS, CDR2 YFSETQ, per germline. The CDR3 contains 19 residues. The CDR3 is CASSEDSLAGGPKSETQYF. The CDR3 DNA is TGCGCCAGCAGCGAAGACAGTCTAGCGGGAGGGCCTAAGTCAGAGACCCAGTACTTC.

As concerns this clone: Other DNA variants within this sample encode the same CDR3. The chain is built from TRBV28 and TRBJ1-5; D is uncertain. This CDR3 spans 13 amino acids. Germline loops: CDR1 MDHEN, CDR2 SYDVKM. Trimming took off 3 bases at V and 4 bases at J, with 7 bases between the two ends. CDR3 DNA: TGTGCCAGCAGTTTTTCCGGGAATCAGCCCCAGCATTTT. Amino acid sequence: CASSFSGNQPQHF.

The count of this clone is one. This chain uses TRBV9 with TRBJ1-1; maybe TRBD1 (6 bases). Germline loops: CDR1 SGDLS, CDR2 YYNGEE. V lost 4 bases and J 3 bases, leaving 10 bases between the germline ends. The CDR3 loop spans 13 amino acids. The CDR3 DNA follows: TGTGCCAGCAGCCCAAGGACAGACACTGAAGCTTTCTTT. The encoded protein is CASSPRTDTEAFF.

V gene TRBV2 combines with J gene TRBJ1-6; unclear D gene. V was shortened by 9 bases and J by 10 bases, with 13 bases between the two germline ends. The CDR3 has 12 residues. Germline V gene data show CDR1 as SNHLY and CDR2 as FYNNEI. The CDR3 DNA reads TGTGCCAGTAGCCCGGGATCATCACCCCTCCACTTT. This gives the protein CASSPGSSPLHF.

The chain has TRBV5-4 and TRBJ2-6; D not certain. In germline, CDR1 is SGHNT, CDR2 YYREEE (reference sequence). V was cut by 4 bases and J by 2 bases, with 13 bases left in between. The CDR3 runs 16 residues. The CDR3 sequence: CASSVSQLAGANVLTF. CDR3 DNA sequence: TGTGCCAGCAGCGTATCACAGTTAGCTGGGGCCAACGTCCTGACTTTC.

This chain uses TRBV6-4 with TRBJ1-1; D may be TRBD1 (5 bases). Germline V CDR1 and CDR2: MRHNA, SNTAGT. The CDR3 covers 17 residues. V was pared by 3 bases and J by 0 bases, with 17 bases between. This CDR3 reads CASSDPTGRAMNTEAFF. CDR3 bases: TGTGCCAGCAGTGATCCAACGGGCAGGGCTATGAACACTGAAGCTTTCTTT.